A selection of T cell receptor beta chains follows, all from one sample in a study of cytomegalovirus exposure and HLA in healthy donors. The method was immunoSEQ multiplex PCR; TCRdb's version includes in-frame clones alone and lacks a portion of them. The data show roughly 180,000 clones, approximately 80% seen once. The sample was PBMCs. These receptors all stem from a woman aged 50 to 60 in good health and CMV-seropositive. Each CDR3 is given with its conserved first and last residue. D genes are given only for firm matches. Clone size appears in some rows only: once, few, many, or a class for an expanded clone.

size | J | V | D | DNA | CDR3
NA | TRBJ2-1 | TRBV7-2 | TRBD2 | TGTGCCAGCAGCTTACTGGCGGGAGGATACGGCAATGAGCAGTTCTTC | CASSLLAGGYGNEQFF
NA | TRBJ1-4 | TRBV5-1 | TRBD1 | TGCGCCAGCAGCACGGGGACAGGGGGCTATGAAAAACTGTTTTTT | CASSTGTGGYEKLFF
NA | TRBJ2-7 | TRBV30 | NA | TGTGCCTGGAGTAGCTTACAGGCCGCTGGGGAGCAGTACTTC | CAWSSLQAAGEQYF
NA | TRBJ2-7 | TRBV6-5 | TRBD1 | TGTGCCAGCAGTCCCGGGACAGTTTACGAGCAGTACTTC | CASSPGTVYEQYF
NA | TRBJ2-7 | TRBV5-1 | TRBD1 | TGCGCCAGCAGCGTTGACAGGGTTACAGAGTACTTC | CASSVDRVTEYF
NA | TRBJ2-7 | TRBV7-3 | NA | TGTGCCAGCAGCGCAGGGGGGTCCTACGAGCAGTACTTC | CASSAGGSYEQYF
NA | TRBJ2-1 | TRBV15 | NA | TGTGCCACCAGCAGAGACAATGGGCGGGGCAATGAGCAGTTCTTC | CATSRDNGRGNEQFF
NA | TRBJ2-1 | TRBV10-3 | NA | TGTGCCGGGTCGCGGGGAGGGCCTAGGGGGGGCAATGAGCAGTTCTTC | CAGSRGGPRGGNEQFF
NA | TRBJ2-7 | TRBV19 | TRBD2 | TGTGCCAGTAGTATCCAGCGGGGTGGACCCTACGAGCAGTACTTC | CASSIQRGGPYEQYF
NA | TRBJ2-7 | TRBV7-3 | TRBD2 | TGTGCCAGCAGCCCGGGGAGCGGGGGTCCCTACGAGCAGTACTTC | CASSPGSGGPYEQYF
few | TRBJ2-1 | TRBV7-3 | TRBD1 | TGTGCCAGCAGTTCGACAGGGGGCATCGATGAGCAGTTCTTC | CASSSTGGIDEQFF
NA | TRBJ1-4 | TRBV6-5 | NA | TGTGCCAGCAGTTACGTACAGGGAGAGGAAAAACTGTTTTTT | CASSYVQGEEKLFF
NA | TRBJ1-2 | TRBV5-1 | NA | TGCGCCAGCAGCACGGGGGACTATGGCTACACCTTC | CASSTGDYGYTF
NA | TRBJ2-3 | TRBV9 | NA | TGTGCCAGCAGCGCGGCGGGGAGGCAGGATACGCAGTATTTT | CASSAAGRQDTQYF
NA | TRBJ2-3 | TRBV29-1 | TRBD2 | TGCAGCGGGGGGACTAGCGGGACAGATACGCAGTATTTT | CSGGTSGTDTQYF
NA | TRBJ2-6 | TRBV10-3 | NA | TGTGCCTCAGGCTCTGGGGCCAACGTCCTGACTTTC | CASGSGANVLTF
NA | TRBJ1-1 | TRBV5-1 | NA | TGCGCCAGCAGCTTGGAGCAGGGGCGAGGGACTGAAGCTTTCTTT | CASSLEQGRGTEAFF
few | TRBJ1-3 | TRBV7-9 | NA | TGTGCCCCAGGGAAGGGGCCTGGAAACACCATATATTTT | CAPGKGPGNTIYF
NA | TRBJ1-1 | TRBV5-4 | NA | TGTGCCAGCAGAAATGAGGGGGGGAGTACTGAAGCTTTCTTT | CASRNEGGSTEAFF
NA | TRBJ2-1 | TRBV7-9 | TRBD2 | TGTGCCAGCAGCTTACCCTCGGGGGGAGGCGATGAGCAGTTCTTC | CASSLPSGGGDEQFF
few | TRBJ1-5 | TRBV6-6 | NA | TGTGCCAGCAGTTCTAGCAGAGGCAAGCCTCAGCCCCAGCATTTT | CASSSSRGKPQPQHF
NA | TRBJ2-4 | TRBV18 | TRBD2 | TGTGCCAGCTCACCCTCAACCGGGACTAGCGGGGGAAACATTCAGTACTTC | CASSPSTGTSGGNIQYF
NA | TRBJ1-4 | TRBV7-2 | NA | TGTGCCAGCAGCTTAGGATTGCAGGGCAGAGTGTTTTTT | CASSLGLQGRVFF
NA | TRBJ2-3 | TRBV30 | NA | TGTGCCTGGAGCACTAGTCAAGATACGCAGTATTTT | CAWSTSQDTQYF
NA | TRBJ2-7 | TRBV28 | NA | TGTGCCAGCAGTTTATGGGAGGTTGATACCTACGAGCAGTACTTC | CASSLWEVDTYEQYF
NA | TRBJ1-3 | TRBV4-1 | TRBD1 | TGCGCCAGCAGCCGAGGTGGGACAGTGATAACTGGAAACACCATATATTTT | CASSRGGTVITGNTIYF
NA | TRBJ2-7 | TRBV5-5 | TRBD1 | TGTGCCAGCGGCAACATCTTGGGCCCGACAGGGGGATTGCACTTC | CASGNILGPTGGLHF
NA | TRBJ2-3 | TRBV28 | NA | TGTGCCAGCAGTCGCTCCCACAAAGATACGCAGTATTTT | CASSRSHKDTQYF
NA | TRBJ2-7 | TRBV5-6 | TRBD2 | TGTGCCAGCAGCTTGGTGGGACTAGCGGGAGCCCACTCCTACGAGCAGTACTTC | CASSLVGLAGAHSYEQYF
NA | TRBJ1-2 | TRBV14 | NA | TGTGCCAGCAGCCAAAAGGACAGAGTCTATGGCTACACCTTC | CASSQKDRVYGYTF
NA | TRBJ2-7 | TRBV19 | TRBD1 | TGTGCCAGTCGCCGGGACAGGGGCTACGAGCAGTACTTC | CASRRDRGYEQYF
NA | TRBJ2-1 | TRBV6-6 | TRBD2 | TGTGCCAGCAGTTACCCTAGCGGGGTCGATGAGCAGTTCTTC | CASSYPSGVDEQFF
NA | TRBJ2-7 | TRBV19 | NA | TGTGCCAGTAGTCCCCGGACATCGAGCACCTACGAGCAGTACTTC | CASSPRTSSTYEQYF
NA | TRBJ1-3 | TRBV13 | NA | TGTGCCAGCAGCTTAAGTAGGGGAATAGGAAACACCATATATTTT | CASSLSRGIGNTIYF
NA | TRBJ2-1 | TRBV18 | NA | TGTGCCAGCTCCCCAACCCCGGGTATGGCGAGCGTAAGGCAGTTCTTC | CASSPTPGMASVRQFF
NA | TRBJ2-3 | TRBV9 | NA | TGTGCCAGCAGCGGGGAGAGGACAGATACGCAGTATTTT | CASSGERTDTQYF
NA | TRBJ2-3 | TRBV15 | NA | TGTGCCACCAGCAAGTCTAGCGTGGGCACAGATACGCAGTATTTT | CATSKSSVGTDTQYF
few | TRBJ2-5 | TRBV19 | NA | TGTGCCAGCACACCACGGGGAGGCGCCAAGGGTTCCCAAGAGACCCAGTACTTC | CASTPRGGAKGSQETQYF
NA | TRBJ2-5 | TRBV27 | NA | TGTGCCAGCCCGGAGGACTGTAGACAAGAGACCCAGTACTTC | CASPEDCRQETQYF
NA | TRBJ2-1 | TRBV11-3 | TRBD1 | TGTGCCAGCAGCCCTCGACAGGGGGGGATCAATGAGCAGTTCTTC | CASSPRQGGINEQFF
NA | TRBJ2-7 | TRBV5-4 | NA | TGTGCCACCAAAGGGGGGGGGCCGAGCTCCTACGAGCAGTACTTC | CATKGGGPSSYEQYF